Described below is a single TCR beta chain sequence and its context. The antigen this receptor binds is unknown. Base qualities are not recorded, but no much larger clone differs from it by a single base. This entry is derived from a study of shared clonotypes between healthy human individuals (TCRdb year 2020). Context from the whole study: A couple of women and a few men aged 18 to 49 years were included in the cohort. Blood TCR repertoires of about 5 healthy adults were deeply sequenced to estimate repertoire size and the extent of clonotype sharing between individuals. Per donor, leukapheresis produced somewhere between about 0.94 and 9.5 billion PBMCs. Different laboratories and diverse techniques were used to prepare libraries and sequence TCR repertoires, to increase sequencing depth and limit assay-specific biases. For each donor, CD4 naive and CD4 memory were each given three plates, CD8 naive was given two plates, and CD8 memory was given one plate. What the work shows at the level of the full study, not this receptor alone: Sampling was limited to blood, and TCR repertoires in tissue likely differ from TCR repertoires in blood. Compared with non-shared clonotypes, the clonotypes found in all four sorted-subset donors had higher generation probabilities. Even with the large sequencing depth, rarefaction of the sorted-subset datasets indicated that sequencing was incomplete. Because the study included a small number of donors, the genetic and exposure-history diversity represented was limited. Approximately 5% of naive CD4, 3% to 4% of naive CD8, approximately 2% of memory CD4, and about 0.4% of memory CD8 clonotypes were shared across several donors. Larger estimated clonotype richness was generally found for naive subsets than for memory subsets. Pairwise subsampling indicated that sequencing depth was expected to affect the degree of clonotype sharing among donors.

Donors were healthy HIV-negative adults with no recently reported acute infections or vaccinations. Every donor was a Caucasian adult residing in Nashville, Tennessee, USA. Magnetic negative selection was used to enrich CD4+ T cells, after which naive cells were positively selected on CD45RA and the negative fraction became the memory subset. After blood collection by leukapheresis, PBMCs were isolated using Ficoll-Histopaque density gradient centrifugation and then cryopreserved in the vapor phase of liquid nitrogen. Purity and quantity of every magnetically sorted T cell population were checked by analytical flow cytometry. From each sorted fraction, genomic DNA was isolated and quantified by UV absorbance on a Nanodrop 2000c. Using the deep immunoSEQ assay, TCR CDR3 regions were amplified from genomic DNA by multiplex PCR. Extracted genomic DNA from each cell subset was distributed evenly across all wells of several immunoSEQ 96-well plates, and each plate was treated as a replicate. For sorted subsets, roughly 0.2 ug genomic DNA, equal to 30,000 or so T cell genomes, was loaded into each replicate PCR. Purified libraries were measured with a Qubit 3.0 fluorometer, size-checked on a Bioanalyzer 2100, and measured again with the KAPA Library Quantification kit. Every immunoSEQ 96-well plate was sequenced on a dedicated single-read 150-cycle Illumina NextSeq 550 flow cell. In the authors' own workflow: Because the immunoSEQ output held only junctional sequences and lacked quality scores, the filtering could not match the filtering applied to full-length reads. Sequences were annotated with PyIR, a Python wrapper for IgBLAST v1.9, using IMGT germline references to assign V/J genes and CDR3. Reads were removed for weak V/J assignments (E-value above 1e-6), missing CDR3, stop codons, out-of-frame junctions, or ambiguous translated residues. V3J clonotypes were defined by identical inferred V gene, J gene, and CDR3 amino acid sequence. To compute the percentage overlap between repertoires, the number of shared unique clonotypes was divided by the size of the smaller repertoire. Repertoire richness was assessed with RTK rarefaction, the Chao1 estimator, and Recon v2.1 estimates of unobserved clonotypes. Generation probabilities for all TCRbeta clonotypes obtained by the gDNA method from a handful of donors were computed using OLGA. Imported from immuneACCESS, the table was reduced by TCRdb to in-frame sequences with V and J called. These copies leave out some clones; in studies compared against another copy, an unresolved V gene accounts for under half, and the cause of the remainder is not known. V, J and clone size are taken as reported in that table, and D and trimming were inferred from the DNA itself. The sample profile shows some 1,600,000 clones; 95% to 99% of them were found once. The biggest ten clones account for about 0.45% of the sample.

V lost 7 bases and J lost 1 base; the stretch between them is 11 bases long. Spanning cysteine to phenylalanine, the CDR3 consists of 14 amino acids. Kept here is only the CDR3 DNA, which spans 42 bases and is read in frame from base 1. The germline V gene yields MNHEY for CDR1 and SVGAGI for CDR2. This TCR derives from a man younger than 45 in good health. The chain is made from TRBV6-5 and TRBJ1-3; the D gene cannot be resolved reliably. The specimen was naive CD4+ T cells sorted from blood. According to the study, the label for this sample's cell subset or site signals: CD45RA+ positively selected. This receptor carries the CDR3 CASTKGWSGNTIYF. In nucleotides, the sequence is TGTGCCAGCACAAAGGGTTGGTCTGGAAACACCATATATTTT.